A single sample is the source of the 5 T cell receptor beta chains below, sequenced in a study of T-cell reconstitution after alpha-beta-depleted transplantation in children. This sample's TCRbeta library carried unique molecular identifier barcodes. One entry per CDR3 protein results from TCRdb running MiXCR on the PCR reads. The repertoire has hundreds of thousands of distinct CDR3 sequences, over 10% of them found once; the top ten carry roughly 2.3%. The sequences come from PBMCs, mostly from graft donor cells, collected 360 days after TCRalphabeta/CD19-depleted stem cell transplant. The receptors originated from a male patient under 18 who had a stem cell transplant for acute myeloid leukemia, so the T cells may come from the graft donor.

This clonotype turned up a few times. V usage is TRBV12-3 or TRBV12-4 and J usage is TRBJ2-1; 13 nucleotides align to TRBD2. V lost 4 bases, J lost 12 bases, and 12 bases stayed unmatched. The CDR3 runs to 16 residues. CDR3 sequence (DNA): TGTGCCAGCAGTTATCCCCCGGGACTAGCGGGAACCGGGCAGTTCTTC. Its protein product is CASSYPPGLAGTGQFF.

This clonotype was seen at least ten times. The rearrangement uses TRBV12-3 or TRBV12-4 and TRBJ1-2, with a tentative D call TRBD1 (5 bases). CDR3 length: 16 amino acids. V shed 2 bases and J shed 4 bases, with 17 bases lying between them. CDR3: CASSLRRQIPLYGYTF. CDR3 in DNA: TGTGCCAGCAGTTTAAGAAGACAGATTCCCCTCTATGGCTACACCTTC.

The table lists this clonotype with a few counts. The chain combines TRBV6-2 or TRBV6-3 with TRBJ1-1; D is unclear. The length of the CDR3 is 12 residues. Per the germline V gene, CDR1 is MNHEY and CDR2 is SVGEGT. Trimming left V 3 bases short and J 7 bases short, with 9 bases between. The CDR3 reads CASSYPSFEAFF. DNA of the CDR3: TGTGCCAGCAGTTATCCCTCCTTTGAAGCTTTCTTT.

This clonotype was seen more than once but under ten times. V is TRBV9 and J is TRBJ2-1, with 7 bases identical to TRBD1. J gave up 3 bases and V 3 bases, and 12 bases lay outside the gene matches. In germline, CDR1 is SGDLS, CDR2 YYNGEE. The CDR3 extends over 17 amino acids. The CDR3 DNA sequence: TGTGCCAGCAGCGGACTTGGGGGACAGAGTTACTACAATGAGCAGTTCTTC. Translated: CASSGLGGQSYYNEQFF.

This clonotype was counted many times. The chain couples TRBV29-1 to TRBJ2-7; 8 bases fit TRBD1. The CDR3 contains 12 residues. Unmatched junction bases numbered 4, after V lost 6 bases and J lost 3 bases. Germline assignment: CDR1 SQVTM and CDR2 ANQGSEA. In nucleotides, the CDR3 is TGCAGCGTCCGGGACAGGAACTACGAGCAGTACTTC. It translates to CSVRDRNYEQYF.